Listed below are T cell receptor beta chains from one sample, sequenced in a study of cytomegalovirus exposure and HLA in healthy donors. Profiling relied on immunoSEQ multiplex PCR, and the TCRdb table lists in-frame clones only, not all of them. The sample holds 100,000 to 130,000 clones; about 74% are singletons and the top ten take 14%. The sample consisted of PBMCs. Every receptor here comes from a woman in her forties in good health and CMV-seropositive. Both conserved end residues are part of each CDR3. D genes are given only for firm matches. Only some rows state a clone size, as once, few, many or a class for expanded clones.

v_call	j_call	d_call	clone_size	cdr3_nt	cdr3_aa
TRBV29-1	TRBJ1-2	TRBD1	-	TGCAGCGTTGAGGTACCAAGGACAGGGGGAACCTATGGCTACACCTTC	CSVEVPRTGGTYGYTF
TRBV4-2	TRBJ1-5	TRBD1	-	TGTGCCAGCAGCCAGATGACAGGGGGCGGTCAGCCCCAGCATTTT	CASSQMTGGGQPQHF
TRBV15	TRBJ2-2	-	-	TGTGCCACCAGCAGAGAAGGCGTTTCCGACTACGGGGAGCTGTTTTTT	CATSREGVSDYGELFF
TRBV10-3	TRBJ1-1	-	-	TGTGCCATCAGTGAGTTTATCGGACATTCAAACACTGAAGCTTTCTTT	CAISEFIGHSNTEAFF
TRBV4-1	TRBJ2-6	-	-	TGCGCCAGCAGCCAAGAGGGCAGCACTCTATCTGGGGCCAACGTCCTGACTTTC	CASSQEGSTLSGANVLTF
TRBV10-2	TRBJ2-7	-	-	TGCGCCAGCAGTTCAGGCGTTAGCTCCTACGAGCAGTACTTC	CASSSGVSSYEQYF
TRBV5-4	TRBJ2-3	-	few	TGTGCCAGCAGCCTGGGACAGTCGGGGGGTGTTAGCACAGATACGCAGTATTTT	CASSLGQSGGVSTDTQYF
TRBV19	TRBJ1-5	-	-	TGTGCCAGTAGTACGAAAATAGATCAGCCCCAGCATTTT	CASSTKIDQPQHF
TRBV7-6	TRBJ1-2	-	-	TGTGCCAGCAGCCTAGGGCAGAACTATGGCTACACCTTC	CASSLGQNYGYTF
TRBV4-3	TRBJ1-2	-	-	TGCGCCAGCAGCCAAGAGCAGTTCTATGGCTACACCTTC	CASSQEQFYGYTF